These 6 T cell receptor beta chains share one sample of origin, sequenced in a study of OX40 agonist ivuxolimab in advanced cancers. Clones were read by immunoSEQ multiplex PCR, and TCRdb kept only the in-frame ones, dropping some. The sample consists of roughly 86,000 clones, roughly nine tenths of them appearing once. Sequencing was performed on CD4+ or CD8+ T cells sorted from blood, taken in a trial of the OX40 agonist ivuxolimab. The source is an adult with an advanced solid tumor such as melanoma, head and neck, liver or kidney cancer.

This clone occurred a few times. V and J are TRBV11-2 and TRBJ1-5, with D unresolved. This CDR3 has 13 amino acids. The V gene's germline CDR1 is SGHAT and CDR2 FQNNGV. Trimming shortened V by 10 bases and J by 7 bases, and 17 bases separated the two germline ends. This chain's CDR3 is CATSKGDRQPQHF. The DNA of the CDR3 is TGTGCCACCTCGAAGGGAGATCGCCAGCCCCAGCATTTT.

The CDR3 region has the DNA TGTGCCACCAGCAGAGACCTAGGCAATCAGCCCCAGCATTTT. This codes for CATSRDLGNQPQHF. The chain has TRBV15 and TRBJ1-5; D is unclear. This CDR3 is built from 14 residues. Germline CDR1 is LNHNV and CDR2 is YYDKDF (reference sequence). V was cut by 0 bases and J by 2 bases, with 5 bases left in between.

J is TRBJ2-7 and V is TRBV15; the D gene is possibly TRBD2 (6 bases). This CDR3 is built from 20 residues. Looked up from germline, CDR1 is LNHNV and CDR2 is YYDKDF (reference sequence). V dropped 0 bases and J dropped 9 bases, with 33 bases sitting between them. The CDR3 protein is CATSRDPTSGRGPLRAGQYF. CDR3 DNA sequence: TGTGCCACCAGCAGAGATCCCACATCGGGGCGGGGCCCGTTACGAGCAGGGCAGTACTTC.

The V gene is TRBV5-1, the J gene TRBJ1-4, with 8 positions matching TRBD1. Germline-derived CDR1 and CDR2 are SGHRS and YFSETQ. V shed 4 bases, J shed 7 bases, and the junction held 6 bases outside the gene matches. The CDR3 extends over 14 amino acids. This chain's CDR3 is CASSAGTGGEKLFF. CDR3 nucleotide sequence: TGCGCCAGCAGCGCGGGGACAGGTGGTGAAAAACTGTTTTTT.

This clone was detected only once. The rearrangement links TRBV4-2 to TRBJ2-4, with D uncertain. CDR3 length equals 17 residues. The V gene lost 0 bases and the J gene lost 1 base, with 13 bases spanning the gap. Germline CDR1 and CDR2: LGHNA and YNFKEQ. Here the CDR3 DNA reads TGTGCCAGCAGCCAAGATACTGCAAGGCAGGCCAAAAACATTCAGTACTTC. The encoded protein is CASSQDTARQAKNIQYF.

This chain uses TRBV20-1 with TRBJ1-2, with 9 positions matching TRBD1. The CDR3 runs to 11 residues. The V segment lost 6 bases and the J segment 12 bases; nucleotides outside the gene matches: 8. Germline assignment: CDR1 DFQATT and CDR2 SNEGSKA (reference sequence). This CDR3 is CSAPQGAENTF. Written as DNA, the CDR3 is TGCAGTGCCCCACAGGGGGCTGAGAACACCTTC.